What follows is one TCR beta chain and its context. The antigen remains unidentified. It may be a read error: a sequence one base away is much more abundant. This CDR3 has 17 amino acids. Germline CDR1 is LGHNA and CDR2 is YSLEER. Primed by a sample-barcoded 5' primer and a J-beta primer mix, a second PCR proceeded for roughly 7 to 11 cycles. TCRdb independently ran MiXCR on the 5' RACE reads; one entry per CDR3 protein. The table records around 1,000,000 distinct CDR3 sequences, roughly two fifths of them present only once. The data belong to a study of blood T cells in healthy people across ages. Broader study findings: Roughly linear declines in TCR beta diversity per million T cells occurred with age.

The authors drew about 10 milliliters of peripheral blood from each donor. No fewer than 5.5 micrograms of total RNA were isolated from every sample. The sample taken for sequencing was blood. The chain joins TRBV4-3 to TRBJ1-6; unclear D gene. This clonotype was sampled from a man aged 18 to 30 in good health. CDR3 nucleotides: TGCACCAGCAGCCAAGAGAGAGCAGGACTGAATAATTCACCCCTCCACTTT. It specifies CTSSQERAGLNNSPLHF.